Shown below are 29 T cell receptor beta chains from a single sample sequenced in a study of graft-versus-host responses after intestinal transplantation. Processing released intraepithelial and lamina propria lymphocytes from the graft tissue. This table comes from immunoSEQ multiplex PCR, and its TCRdb copy is limited to in-frame clones, with some not included. The sample records 15,000 to 25,000 clones, about 65% being singletons. Sample: ileum tissue, taken roughly 3 weeks after intestinal transplant. The source is a human patient who received an intestinal transplant, so some T cells may come from the graft donor.

The chain couples TRBV13 to TRBJ1-6; D is possibly TRBD1 (6 bases). V was cut by 5 bases and J by 0 bases, with 11 bases left in between. Germline CDR1 reads PRHDT; CDR2 reads FYEKMQ (reference sequence). This CDR3 comprises 16 residues. The CDR3 region is CASSQTGNSYNSPLHF. The CDR3 DNA sequence: TGTGCCAGCAGCCAAACAGGGAACTCCTATAATTCACCCCTCCACTTT.

V gene TRBV5-1 combines with J gene TRBJ2-1; 13 positions agree with TRBD2. V shed 4 bases and J 2 bases; nucleotides not matched to a gene: 15. The CDR3 has 20 amino acids. The germline V gene encodes CDR1 SGHRS and CDR2 YFSETQ. The CDR3 region is CASSLYHPGGLAGAYNEQFF. The CDR3, as DNA: TGCGCCAGCAGCCTATACCATCCTGGCGGACTAGCGGGGGCCTACAATGAGCAGTTCTTC.

The genes are TRBV10-3 and TRBJ2-7, with D tentatively TRBD1 (6 bases). Germline CDR1 and CDR2: ENHRY and SYGVKD. V lost 4 bases, J lost 2 bases, and 12 bases lay in between. This CDR3 has 14 residues. CDR3 sequence reads: CAISVAGVPYEQYF. The CDR3 DNA reads as TGTGCCATCAGTGTTGCAGGGGTGCCCTACGAGCAGTACTTC.

The chain links TRBV9 to TRBJ1-4; D possibly corresponds to TRBD1 (6 bases). The V gene lost 4 bases and the J gene lost 7 bases, with 26 bases spanning the gap. Looked up from germline, CDR1 is SGDLS and CDR2 is YYNGEE. The CDR3 totals 18 residues. Written as DNA, the CDR3 is TGTGCCAGCAGCCTGAGAGGGGGGGGACAAGGGGCTTGTGAAAAACTGTTTTTT. It translates to CASSLRGGGQGACEKLFF.

This rearrangement joins TRBV28 to TRBJ1-1, with D uncertain. The CDR3 sequence is 16 residues long. Germline CDR1 MDHEN, CDR2 SYDVKM. Deletions cut 1 base from V and 0 bases from J, with 12 bases between. The CDR3 coding sequence is TGTGCCAGCAGTTTATCTTCCGGTGAGATGAACACTGAAGCTTTCTTT. Translating it yields CASSLSSGEMNTEAFF.

V is TRBV10-2 and J is TRBJ2-7, with 11 bases that match TRBD2. Germline CDR1 and CDR2: WSHSY and SAAADI. Germline trimming cut 6 bases from V and 2 bases from J; bases unmatched to any gene: 9. The CDR3 length is 16 residues. The CDR3 loop reads CASRDPLAGGPYEQYF. CDR3 sequence (DNA): TGCGCCAGCAGGGACCCCCTAGCGGGAGGACCCTACGAGCAGTACTTC.

In DNA, the CDR3 is TGTGCCAGCAGCGCCCGGGACAGTAATTCACCCCTCCACTTT. Amino acid sequence: CASSARDSNSPLHF. The rearrangement links TRBV7-9 to TRBJ1-6, with TRBD1 matching 7 bases. CDR3 length: 14 amino acids. The J segment lost 6 bases and the V segment lost 5 bases, leaving 4 bases of the junction unmatched. Per germline, CDR1 SEHNR and CDR2 FQNEAQ (reference sequence).

The V gene is TRBV10-3, the J gene TRBJ1-1, with D uncertain. V dropped 4 bases and J dropped 2 bases, with 26 bases sitting between them. CDR1 is ENHRY and CDR2 is SYGVKD in the germline V gene. The CDR3 has 19 residues. In DNA form, the CDR3 reads TGTGCCATCAGTGTGGAGCCTCTACCGGTCGGCTTGGTAAACACTGAAGCTTTCTTT. Amino acids: CAISVEPLPVGLVNTEAFF.

The genes are TRBV27 and TRBJ2-5; TRBD1 matches at 9 bases. The germline CDR1 and CDR2 sequences are MNHEY and SMNVEV (reference sequence). The CDR3 contains 15 residues. The J segment lost 5 bases and the V segment lost 5 bases, leaving 9 bases of the junction unmatched. In DNA form, the CDR3 reads TGTGCCAGCAGTCCGGGACAGGGTAGTAAGGAGACCCAGTACTTC. As protein: CASSPGQGSKETQYF.

V is TRBV9 and J is TRBJ2-5; 7 bases line up with TRBD2. CDR1 is SGDLS and CDR2 is YYNGEE in the germline V gene. With V trimmed by 4 bases and J by 1 base, 4 bases remained unmatched. The CDR3 is 14 amino acids. CDR3 sequence reads: CASSPWGGQETQYF. The CDR3 DNA follows: TGTGCCAGCAGCCCGTGGGGGGGCCAAGAGACCCAGTACTTC. The whole variable domain, remainder taken from reference TRBV9 and TRBJ2-5, is DSGVTQTPKHLITATGQRVTLRCSPRSGDLSVYWYQQSLDQGLQFLIQYYNGEERAKGNILERFSAQQFPDLHSELNLSSLELGDSALYFCASSPWGGQETQYFGPGTRLLVL.

This rearrangement joins TRBV7-9 to TRBJ2-3; D is unresolved. The germline gives CDR1 SEHNR, CDR2 FQNEAQ (reference sequence). CDR3 length: 16 amino acids. V lost 5 bases, J lost 1 base, and 16 bases lay in between. CDR3 sequence reads: CASSLRLSVGTDTQYF. The CDR3 DNA sequence: TGTGCCAGCAGCCTCCGCTTGAGCGTTGGCACAGATACGCAGTATTTT.

The chain employs TRBV5-1 and TRBJ2-5; 9 bases fit TRBD2. V was pared by 0 bases and J by 2 bases, with 5 bases of the junction left unmatched. Germline CDR1 SGHRS, CDR2 YFSETQ. This CDR3 contains 16 residues. The CDR3: CASSLAPAGGQETQYF. The CDR3 coding sequence is TGCGCCAGCAGCTTGGCTCCAGCGGGGGGACAAGAGACCCAGTACTTC.

This clone was seen a few times. The V call is TRBV5-8, the J call TRBJ2-7, with unresolved D. The CDR3 spans 12 residues. The V end lost 0 bases, the J end lost 6 bases, and 7 bases lay between the germline ends. Germline V gene data show CDR1 as SGHTS and CDR2 as YDEGEE. This CDR3 is CASSLAPIEQYF. Written as DNA, the CDR3 is TGTGCCAGCAGCTTGGCGCCTATCGAGCAGTACTTC. Combining the CDR3 with reference TRBV5-8 and TRBJ2-7 gives the whole variable domain EAGVTQSPTHLIKTRGQQATLRCSPISGHTSVYWYQQALGLGLQFLLWYDEGEERNRGNFPPRFSGRQFPNYSSELNVNALELEDSALYLCASSLAPIEQYFGPGTRLTVT.

The rearrangement joins TRBV4-1 to TRBJ1-2; 7 bases agree with TRBD1. CDR3 length: 14 amino acids. The germline V gene encodes CDR1 MGHRA and CDR2 YSYEKL. Trimming removed 3 bases from V and 3 bases from J; junction bases left unmatched: 4. This CDR3 is CASSHLGQDYGYTF. CDR3 bases: TGCGCCAGCAGCCACTTAGGACAGGACTATGGCTACACCTTC.

The gene calls are TRBV5-1 and TRBJ2-1; the match to TRBD2 covers 10 bases. After removal of 4 bases from V and 9 bases from J, the junction contained 13 bases not matched to a gene. Germline lookup yields CDR1 SGHRS and CDR2 YFSETQ. The CDR3 has 16 residues. The CDR3: CASSLLSSGGNAEQFF. In nucleotides, the CDR3 is TGCGCCAGCAGCCTCTTGAGTAGCGGGGGGAATGCTGAGCAGTTCTTC. The whole variable domain, filled in from reference TRBV5-1 and TRBJ2-1, reads KAGVTQTPRYLIKTRGQQVTLSCSPISGHRSVSWYQQTPGQGLQFLFEYFSETQRNKGNFPGRFSGRQFSNSRSEMNVSTLELGDSALYLCASSLLSSGGNAEQFFGPGTRLTVL.

This clone is classed as large (0.1 to 1%). J is TRBJ1-2 and V is TRBV28, with 8 bases identical to TRBD1. The trim removed 3 bases at V and 11 bases at J, leaving 8 bases unmatched. Germline assignment: CDR1 MDHEN and CDR2 SYDVKM. The CDR3 sequence is 13 residues long. Written as DNA, the CDR3 is TGTGCCAGCAGTTTTATCGGACAGGGTCGGTACACCTTC. This gives the protein CASSFIGQGRYTF.

This clone occurred a few times. The chain combines TRBV2 with TRBJ1-1, with D tentatively TRBD1 (5 bases). The CDR3 contains 11 residues. Trimming cost V 11 bases and J 11 bases, with 18 bases left between them. Germline CDR1 reads SNHLY; CDR2 reads FYNNEI. The CDR3 protein is CAAWRGRQAFF. DNA for the CDR3: TGTGCCGCTTGGAGGGGACGACAGGCTTTCTTT.

This chain uses TRBV4-1 with TRBJ2-1, with 11 bases lining up with TRBD2. The trim removed 4 bases at V and 3 bases at J, leaving 5 bases unmatched. This CDR3 has 16 residues. CDR1 and CDR2 from the germline V gene are MGHRA and YSYEKL. The CDR3 spells CASSLLLAGVYNEQFF. CDR3 DNA: TGCGCCAGCAGCCTATTACTAGCGGGAGTCTACAATGAGCAGTTCTTC.

The rearrangement links TRBV30 to TRBJ1-1; the D gene is possibly TRBD1 (5 bases). The germline V gene has CDR1 GTSNPN and CDR2 SVGIG (reference sequence). The CDR3 runs to 11 residues. V shed 3 bases and J shed 10 bases, with 12 bases lying between them. The CDR3 spells CAWSLGGAAFF. As DNA, the CDR3 is TGTGCCTGGAGCCTGGGAGGGGCAGCTTTCTTT.

The V and J genes are TRBV25-1 and TRBJ1-2, with D possibly being TRBD1 (5 bases). Trimming removed 0 bases at V and 9 bases at J, with 14 bases between. The CDR3 length is 14 residues. Germline V gives CDR1 MGHDK, CDR2 SYGVNS. The CDR3 here is CASSEYSRARSYTF. The CDR3 DNA is TGTGCCAGCAGTGAATATAGCAGGGCTCGGAGCTACACCTTC.

The chain's CDR3 is CASSLADRGRQYF. The CDR3 region has the DNA TGTGCCAGCAGTCTGGCCGACAGGGGTCGGCAGTACTTC. The chain joins TRBV9 to TRBJ2-7; 8 bases are shared with TRBD1. The CDR3 has 13 amino acids. The junction had 10 bases not matched to a gene; V was cut back by 5 bases and J by 9 bases. CDR1 and CDR2 from the germline V gene are SGDLS and YYNGEE.

The CDR3 loop is CASSLEAGLYNEQFF. DNA for the CDR3: TGCGCCAGCAGCTTGGAAGCGGGCCTCTACAATGAGCAGTTCTTC. The rearrangement links TRBV5-1 to TRBJ2-1; the D gene is possibly TRBD2 (6 bases). CDR1 is SGHRS and CDR2 is YFSETQ in the germline V gene. The V end was cut by 0 bases, the J end by 3 bases, with 10 bases between. This CDR3 region has 15 residues.

The chain is built from TRBV13 and TRBJ2-6; D not certain. The germline V gene encodes CDR1 PRHDT and CDR2 FYEKMQ (reference sequence). This CDR3 comprises 16 residues. V lost 4 bases and J 0 bases, leaving 10 bases between the germline ends. The CDR3 bases are TGTGCCAGCAGCTCGACTTCAAGCTCTGGGGCCAACGTCCTGACTTTC. It specifies CASSSTSSSGANVLTF.

The genes are TRBV19 and TRBJ1-4; perhaps TRBD1 as D (5 bases). V was cut by 5 bases and J by 2 bases, with 21 bases left in between. This CDR3 comprises 18 residues. The germline V gene encodes CDR1 LNHDA and CDR2 SQIVND (reference sequence). This CDR3 is CASSPHWSTGATNEKLFF. The CDR3, as DNA: TGTGCCAGTAGTCCTCACTGGAGTACAGGTGCGACTAATGAAAAACTGTTTTTT.

This clone was observed a single time. The DNA of the CDR3 is TGTGCCAGCAGCCCCCCCCGGGAAAACATTCAGTACTTC. The encoded protein is CASSPPRENIQYF. The V gene is TRBV7-9, the J gene TRBJ2-4; the D is unclear. Germline V gene sequence: CDR1 SEHNR, CDR2 FQNEAQ (reference sequence). Trimming pared 5 bases from V and 5 bases from J, leaving 10 bases between. The CDR3 totals 13 residues.

The chain carries TRBV6-4 and TRBJ2-1; D might be TRBD2 (6 bases). The V gene lost 0 bases and the J gene lost 6 bases, with 12 bases spanning the gap. Germline V CDR1 and CDR2: MRHNA, SNTAGT. The CDR3 has 15 amino acids. The CDR3 coding sequence is TGTGCCAGCAGTGACTCTAGCGGTGCGGGCAATGAGCAGTTCTTC. Amino acids: CASSDSSGAGNEQFF.

This clone was counted only a few times. V is TRBV6-5 and J is TRBJ2-7; D remains ambiguous. Deletions cut 1 base from V and 0 bases from J, with 13 bases between. Germline CDR1 reads MNHEY; CDR2 reads SVGAGI. The CDR3 loop spans 16 amino acids. DNA for the CDR3: TGTGCCAGCAGTTACTTAGGTGGCGGATCCTCCTACGAGCAGTACTTC. Translated: CASSYLGGGSSYEQYF.

V is TRBV29-1 and J is TRBJ2-7; 9 nucleotides agree with TRBD1. CDR3 size: 12 residues. Trimming cost V 3 bases and J 4 bases; bases outside gene matches: 1. Germline V gene lookup returns CDR1 SQVTM and CDR2 ANQGSEA. The CDR3 DNA reads as TGCAGCGTTGAGGGACAGGGATACGAGCAGTACTTC. Residues: CSVEGQGYEQYF.

A few counts support this clone. This chain links TRBV27 with TRBJ2-1; weak D call: TRBD1 (5 bases). The CDR3 is 12 amino acids. The germline gives CDR1 MNHEY, CDR2 SMNVEV (reference sequence). V was cut by 5 bases and J by 9 bases, with 11 bases left in between. This CDR3 reads CASSPQGFEQFF. CDR3 sequence (DNA): TGTGCCAGCAGTCCTCAGGGTTTTGAGCAGTTCTTC.